This is a list of T cell receptor beta chains from one sample in a study of blood T cells in healthy people across ages. MiXCR, run by TCRdb on the 5' RACE reads, gives a single entry per CDR3 protein. This repertoire shows 600,000 to 1,000,000 distinct CDR3 sequences, roughly 25% found once; its top ten account for around 3.6%. The same sample was also studied in work on T cells of mothers and their children.

Sequencing was carried out using blood. Receptors were obtained from a boy aged 5-17 years in good health. The CDR3 runs from the conserved cysteine through the conserved F or W. A D gene is named only where the DNA matches it firmly. The size field is filled for only some rows; it gives once, few, many or a size class.

abundance	v_gene	j_gene	d_gene	CDR3aa	CDR3nt
once	TRBV7-6	TRBJ2-5	.	CASSRRTAETQYF	TGTGCCAGCAGCCGACGGACAGCAGAGACCCAGTACTTC
.	TRBV25-1	TRBJ2-7	.	CASSGVKGSSYEQYF	TGTGCCAGCAGTGGGGTAAAGGGAAGCTCCTACGAGCAGTACTTC
.	TRBV20-1	TRBJ2-6	TRBD1	CSAHVGQEFSGANVLTF	TGCAGTGCTCACGTGGGACAGGAGTTTTCTGGGGCCAACGTCCTGACTTTC
once	TRBV18	TRBJ2-5	.	CASSPALFYETQYF	TGTGCCAGCTCACCGGCTCTTTTCTATGAGACCCAGTACTTC
once	TRBV19	TRBJ1-1	TRBD1	CATRQGLMNTEAFF	TGTGCCACGCGACAGGGGCTCATGAACACTGAAGCTTTCTTT
few	TRBV20-1	TRBJ2-5	.	CSARKPGAGEETQYF	TGCAGTGCTAGAAAGCCGGGCGCTGGGGAAGAGACCCAGTACTTC
few	TRBV4-3	TRBJ2-1	.	CASGGSASSYNEQFF	TGCGCCAGCGGTGGTAGCGCAAGCTCCTACAATGAGCAGTTCTTC
once	TRBV5-1	TRBJ2-1	TRBD2	CASSLLRELRNEQFF	TGCGCCAGCAGCTTGTTGCGGGAGTTGAGAAATGAGCAGTTCTTC
.	TRBV29-1	TRBJ2-3	.	CSVEKGVTDTQYF	TGCAGCGTTGAAAAGGGGGTAACAGATACGCAGTATTTT
few	TRBV5-5	TRBJ2-1	TRBD2	CASRYSRTSGTIEQFF	TGTGCCAGCAGATATTCCAGGACTAGCGGGACAATTGAGCAGTTCTTC
many	TRBV5-6	TRBJ1-5	.	CASSLLNQPQHF	TGTGCCAGCAGCTTGCTTAATCAGCCCCAGCATTTT
.	TRBV7-9	TRBJ2-4	TRBD2	CASSFRGLAGGGDDIQYF	TGTGCCAGCAGCTTCCGGGGACTAGCGGGAGGAGGCGATGACATTCAGTACTTC
few	TRBV7-2	TRBJ1-5	.	CDSSSRGNQPQHF	TGTGACAGCAGCTCCAGGGGTAATCAGCCCCAGCATTTT
few	TRBV28	TRBJ2-3	.	CASSFQRVGTDTQYF	TGTGCCAGCAGTTTCCAGCGGGTAGGCACAGATACGCAGTATTTT
few	TRBV25-1	TRBJ2-5	TRBD1	CASSEYWGQLETQYF	TGTGCCAGCAGTGAATATTGGGGACAGCTAGAGACCCAGTACTTC
.	TRBV28	TRBJ2-4	.	CASSGRWGFGKNIQYF	TGTGCCAGCAGTGGTCGGTGGGGTTTTGGCAAAAACATTCAGTACTTC